This T cell receptor (beta chain) was identified in a study of T cells in Graves' hyperthyroidism and ophthalmopathy. V was cut by 1 base and J by 6 bases, with 21 bases left in between. The CDR3 runs to 18 residues. Germline CDR1 is SEHNR and CDR2 is FQNEAQ (reference sequence). Uncontrolled infection, other autoimmune disease, pregnancy or lactation excluded patients. The PBMCs studied were ones that came from 8 to 10 ml fresh peripheral blood. Amplification of TCR beta CDR3 regions used RNA as the template. The TCR CDR3 first-round RT-PCR relied on the HTBI primer set. From the multiplex PCR reads, TCRdb called clonotypes with MiXCR, one entry per CDR3 protein. Of 660,000 or so distinct CDR3 sequences listed, 20% to 25% were seen once; the top ten hold 34%. Study observations and caveats: A model of 13 V-J pairs discriminated ophthalmopathy from stable hyperthyroidism.

As concerns this clonotype: The antigen is unknown.

The source material was blood. The chain couples TRBV7-9 to TRBJ1-4; D possibly corresponds to TRBD1 (5 bases). The sequence came from a man between 25 and 39 years old with Graves' ophthalmopathy. DNA for the CDR3: TGTGCCAGCAGCTTAGTCTATTACGGGACCGACTTGGATGAAAAACTGTTTTTT. Translating gives CASSLVYYGTDLDEKLFF.